The 3 T cell receptor beta chains reported below all come from one sample, sequenced in a study of cytotoxic CD8 clonotypes in ibrutinib-treated CLL. Here immunoSEQ multiplex PCR was the method, and the copy in TCRdb shows in-frame clones only, minus some. The top ten hold around 37% of the sample, which has some 100,000 clones, 45% to 65% seen once. The source material was PBMCs, sampled after 24 months of ibrutinib treatment. These TCRs come from a human donor with chronic lymphocytic leukemia.

The chain recombines TRBV5-1 with TRBJ1-1; D is unresolved. V lost 0 bases and J lost 2, with 8 bases in between. Germline values: CDR1 SGHRS, CDR2 YFSETQ. The CDR3 length is 14 residues. In DNA, the CDR3 is TGCGCCAGCAGCTTGGCACAGACTAACACTGAAGCTTTCTTT. Residues: CASSLAQTNTEAFF.

This clone was detected only a few times. The chain couples TRBV4-2 to TRBJ2-1, with 9 bases identical to TRBD2. The V segment lost 3 bases and the J segment 7 bases; nucleotides outside the gene matches: 13. The length of the CDR3 is 17 residues. CDR1 and CDR2 from the germline V gene are LGHNA and YNFKEQ. Here the CDR3 reads CASSHQAGGLLGNEQFF. The CDR3 DNA follows: TGTGCCAGCAGCCATCAAGCGGGGGGTCTCCTAGGAAATGAGCAGTTCTTC.

Worth noting for this clone: The junction does not match germline at one end; this may be a read error. The chain combines TRBV9 with TRBJ2-7, with unresolved D. The V gene's germline CDR1 is SGDLS and CDR2 YYNGEE. CDR3 length equals 14 residues. The CDR3 reads CASTVGSGSYEQYF. The CDR3 DNA is TGTGCCAGCACCGTAGGATCAGGATCCTACGAGCAGTACTTC.